The subject of this entry is one T cell receptor (beta chain). Its recognized antigen is unknown. No much larger clonotype is one base removed from it; base qualities were not supplied. Library method: the immunoSEQ multiplex PCR assay. For the multiplex PCR, a mixture combining 60 forward primers for TCR Vbeta segments and 13 reverse primers for TCR Jbeta segments was used. Amplification of the CDR3 region of rearranged TCR beta genes was performed with a multiplex PCR assay on genomic DNA. The Illumina HiSeq System was used to sequence the amplified TCR beta libraries as 87-base-pair reads. In the original analysis: A later analysis counted tens of millions of unique TCR beta chains across the 650 to 800 repertoires, and 10 million to 12 million of these chains were shared by at least two donors. A nearest-neighbor algorithm error-corrected the raw reads and collapsed the reads into unique sequences, merging closely related sequences to remove PCR and sequencing errors. V, D and J gene segments were assigned by aligning CDR3 sequences to IMGT reference sequences. For a sequence to be retained, at least a six-nucleotide match to both a V gene segment and a J gene segment was required. A rearrangement counted as productive if the CDR3 had no stop codons and remained in frame with V and J, and every other rearrangement counted as non-productive. Following IMGT convention, CDR3 was defined as the stretch from the second conserved V-encoded cysteine up to the conserved J-encoded phenylalanine. In an earlier analysis of around 540 of the donors, sequences lacking an unambiguous match to a single V gene segment were excluded. In an earlier analysis of approximately 610 of the donors, V segments were called functional above 56.7% productive rearrangements and were called segregating when the between-donor standard deviation exceeded 5%. A statistical classification framework was built to diagnose cytomegalovirus status from the catalog of TCR beta chain sequences. In a later analysis, V and J genes were assigned by comparing TCR nucleotide sequences against IMGT/GENE-DB human TR gene sequences. Using the TCRdist pipeline, a later analysis assigned CDR3 sequences along with most-parsimonious VDJ recombination scenarios. In a later analysis, every TCR beta chain was defined by the combination of its CDR3 amino acid sequence and its V-gene family, and reads without a unique V-gene family were dropped. In a later analysis, 450 to 600 highly shared, low-generation-probability nucleotide sequences were removed to address suspected cross-contamination and a sequencing artifact. In a later analysis, a clonal expansion index was calculated for each public chain from normalized within-repertoire ranks of inferred template counts. Generation probabilities in a later analysis came from a VDJ recombination model fitted to out-of-frame rearrangements, and those results were checked against IGoR. In a later analysis, hypergeometric tests were used to score TCR-TCR, TCR-HLA and TCR-CMV co-occurrence, with a repertoire-size bias correction applied to TCR pairs. In a later analysis, false discovery rates were estimated by permuting HLA or CMV assignments 20 times. A later analysis grouped co-occurring TCRs with DBSCAN, adding TCRdist sequence similarity when clustering within HLA-allele-positive subsets. For co-occurrence clustering, repertoires with fewer than 30,000 or more than 120,000 public chains were excluded, along with five or six repertoires with anomalous nucleotide sharing. Drawn from immuneACCESS, this table holds only the in-frame rearrangements with V and J called that TCRdb kept. Clones are partly lost; checked studies trace under half to an unresolved V gene and leave the rest unexplained. The DNA was the basis for D and trimming; V, J and clone size are from that table. Recorded for this sample are 80,000 to 130,000 clones; around 82% of them occurred a single time. The top ten hold 4% of the sample.

This entry is derived from a study of cytomegalovirus exposure and HLA in healthy donors (dated by TCRdb to 2016 to 2017). With respect to the entire study: An earlier analysis of roughly 570 of the donors reported 276 Gb of sequence data and roughly 120 million unique TCR beta sequences obtained from 150 million to 200 million T cells. The T cell repertoires of several hundred subjects were profiled by immunosequencing and related to cytomegalovirus serostatus. Of the roughly 400 genotyped donors, 65% to 90% fell in the genetic ancestry cluster associated with self-reported Caucasian donors. To predict cytomegalovirus infection status, the study combined high-throughput TCR immunosequencing, statistical association of individual TCRs with disease status, and machine learning. Because of strong linkage in the cohort, a handful of DR-DQ haplotypes were treated as single units for association and clustering. An early release covering approximately 600 HLA-typed donors comprised about 300 gigabases of sequencing data and 65 million to 100 million unique TCR sequences. Typing coverage differed by locus: A, B, C, DRB1 and DQB1 were typed in roughly 620-630 donors, DQA1 in about 510, DPA1 in 600 to 610, and DPB1 in around 490. A later genetic analysis used genome-wide SNP genotypes for about 60% of the 666 donors, treating that subset as a discovery cohort. A later analysis re-analyzed previously published TCR beta repertoires from 660 or so donors and added high-resolution HLA genotyping to study TCR occurrence patterns. Among roughly 400 genotyped donors of the cohort, an average of around 240,000 unique TCR beta nucleotide sequences were sequenced per donor, roughly 18% of them non-productive. Every discovery cohort repertoire had been produced on one sequencing platform. Class I and class II HLA loci were covered by the typing at four-digit resolution. The aim of the study was to test whether cataloging public T cell receptors could identify signatures of past pathogen exposure. A separate validation cohort of roughly 110 different subjects was used in addition to the 666-subject first cohort. Alongside the repertoire data, information on donor age, sex, ethnicity and CMV serostatus was compiled. To decide whether each TCR beta V gene segment behaved as functional or pseudogenic, an earlier analysis of over 500 of the donors relied on high-throughput TCR beta sequencing. Rather than drawing on any new phenotypic data, the later analysis identified candidate immune exposures from TCR beta sequences and the way those sequences occurred across donors.

General study outcomes and caveats: According to a later genetic analysis, donors in an Asian-associated ancestry cluster had fewer N-insertions in productive TCRs than the approximately 650-donor mean. In a later analysis, most CMV-associated TCR beta chains were found to appear HLA-restricted, with HLA associations seemingly driven largely by CMV exposure. A group of highly shared sequence variants was considered likely to be a technical artifact of the sequencing pipeline. Because counts were too low, seventeen rarely observed V segments, including chromosome 9 orphons, were left out of the earlier analysis of over 550 of the donors. Assigning TCR associations to individual alleles was difficult when HLA alleles, especially DR and DQ, strongly co-occurred. According to a later analysis, TCR association rates differed among HLA loci, with DRB1 alleles showing the most associated TCRs and HLA-C alleles showing the fewest. In vitro tests confirmed that three of the cytomegalovirus-associated TCR beta chains recognize cytomegalovirus antigens. In an earlier analysis of 450 to 750 of the donors, most TCR beta V segments appeared in productive rearrangements about 90% or about 30% of the time, broadly matching IMGT annotations. The study listed 164 TCR beta chains as associated with cytomegalovirus. HLA typing was unavailable for some donors at each locus, so association tests used only the typed subset. The authors suggested that the approach could potentially be generalized to other disease states and immunological phenotypes. A later analysis reported that several top co-occurrence clusters appeared linked to parvovirus B19, influenza, CMV and Epstein-Barr virus. Across donors, most TCR sequences were observed very rarely, whereas some public TCRs were present in many individuals. Correlated functional status among segregating V segments might reflect linkage disequilibrium, but an unknown experimental factor could not be ruled out. A later analysis found that HLA-associated TCR beta chains were more clonally expanded and had lower generation probabilities than equally common non-associated chains. A later genetic analysis associated a missense DCLRE1C variant with V-gene and J-gene trimming of TCR beta chains, and an independent cohort replicated the association. For the cohort, immune exposure information was limited to CMV serostatus. In a later analysis, some 17,000 TCR beta sequences were associated with specific HLA alleles at a false discovery rate of 0.05. Roughly uniform sequencing depth across donors was assumed in presence/absence analyses, although this assumption may not hold. The classifier was reported to diagnose cytomegalovirus status with high specificity and sensitivity in both the original cohort and the validation cohort. A further reported finding was that TCR beta sequences accurately predicted the HLA-A and HLA-B alleles for most subjects in the first cohort. Some IMGT-functional V segments, including TRBV6-2 and TRBV6-3, could not be distinguished by the 87-base-pair reads and were therefore excluded. The cohort was sequenced for TCR beta chains only, and without alpha or paired-chain data the features that could be detected were limited.

In total, 500 to 700 healthy bone marrow donors made up the cohort. At the time of sampling, all cohort members were nominally healthy, though unrecorded immune exposures were likely present. The donor was CMV seropositive and belonged to the group of around 300 seropositive cohort members. Every donor gave a peripheral blood sample, and the peripheral blood mononuclear cells from that sample were used for TCR beta sequencing. The Qiagen DNeasy Blood Extraction Kit was used to extract genomic DNA from the blood cell samples. V sheds 0 bases and J sheds 10 bases, leaving 12 bases between their ends. From a lookup of the germline V gene, CDR1 and CDR2 are ENHRY and SYGVKD. The CDR3 runs 13 residues from the cysteine to the phenylalanine. The only DNA kept is the CDR3, 39 bases in frame from the first base.

The chain was built from TRBV10-3 and TRBJ1-1, with the D segment identity uncertain. Sequencing was carried out using PBMCs. The TCR originated in a woman aged 50 to 65 in good health and CMV-seropositive. DNA sequence: TGTGCCATCAGTGAGTCTGGCGGCCAAGGAGCTTTCTTT. Its coded protein is CAISESGGQGAFF.